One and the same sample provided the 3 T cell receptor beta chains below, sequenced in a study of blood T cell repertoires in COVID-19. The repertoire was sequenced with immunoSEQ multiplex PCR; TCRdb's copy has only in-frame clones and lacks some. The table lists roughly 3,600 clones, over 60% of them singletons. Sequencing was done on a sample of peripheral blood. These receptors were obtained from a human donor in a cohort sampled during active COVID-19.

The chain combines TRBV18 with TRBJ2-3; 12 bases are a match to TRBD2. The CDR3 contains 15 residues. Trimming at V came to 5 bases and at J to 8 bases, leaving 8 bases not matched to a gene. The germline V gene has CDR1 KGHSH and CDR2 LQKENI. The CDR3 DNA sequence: TGTGCCAGCTCATCCCGACTAGCGGGGGAGTCTACGCAGTATTTT. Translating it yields CASSSRLAGESTQYF.

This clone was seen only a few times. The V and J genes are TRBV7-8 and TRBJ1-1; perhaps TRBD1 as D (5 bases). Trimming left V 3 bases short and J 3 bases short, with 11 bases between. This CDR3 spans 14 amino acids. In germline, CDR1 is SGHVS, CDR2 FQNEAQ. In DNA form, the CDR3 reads TGTGCCAGCAGCTTTCCTGGAGGGGACACTGAAGCTTTCTTT. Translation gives CASSFPGGDTEAFF. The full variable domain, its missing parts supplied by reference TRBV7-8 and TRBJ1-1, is GAGVSQSPRYKVAKRGQDVALRCDPISGHVSLFWYQQALGQGPEFLTYFQNEAQLDKSGLPSDRFFAERPEGSVSTLKIQRTQQEDSAVYLCASSFPGGDTEAFFGQGTRLTVV.

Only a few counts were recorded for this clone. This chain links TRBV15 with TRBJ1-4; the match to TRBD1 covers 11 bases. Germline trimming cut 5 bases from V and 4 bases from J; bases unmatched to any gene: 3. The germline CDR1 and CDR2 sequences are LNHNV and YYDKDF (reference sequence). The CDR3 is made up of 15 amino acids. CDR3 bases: TGTGCCACCAGCTTGGACAGGGGGCATAATGAAAAACTGTTTTTT. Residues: CATSLDRGHNEKLFF.